This T cell receptor beta chain originates from a study of T-cell reconstitution after alpha-beta-depleted transplantation in children. Germline CDR1 is MNHEY and CDR2 is SMNVEV (reference sequence). CDR3 length equals 21 residues. After removal of 6 bases from V and 6 bases from J, the junction contained 23 bases not matched to a gene. The TCRbeta library incorporated unique molecular identifiers. TCRdb passed the PCR reads through MiXCR, listing each CDR3 protein once. The repertoire holds over 550,000 distinct CDR3 sequences, with about 10% as singletons. This sample comprised PBMCs from the stem cell graft donor, obtained from the stem cell graft. The rearrangement joins TRBV27 to TRBJ2-3; TRBD2 aligns across 14 bases. This receptor was taken from a human donor who donated a stem cell graft to a child with acute myeloid leukemia. CDR3 sequence: CASRTRQPGLAGVRGGDTQYF. The DNA of the CDR3 is TGTGCCAGCAGGACGCGTCAACCGGGACTAGCGGGAGTCCGAGGGGGGGATACGCAGTATTTT.